The entry below gives a single T cell receptor beta chain sequence along with its context. Within the sample, other DNA sequences also encode this same CDR3. Profiled with immunoSEQ multiplex PCR; TCRdb holds only in-frame clones, not every one. Among a few million clones listed, approximately 95% were seen once. This entry comes from a study of shared clonotypes between healthy human individuals. Study information: A donor's plate count was three for CD4 naive and three for CD4 memory; CD8 naive had two and CD8 memory one.

The TCR comes from a man younger than 30 in good health. Some clones in this sample may be carry-over from other donors' samples. Sequenced input: naive CD4+ T cells from PBMCs. This sample's subset: CD45RA+ positively selected.

In nucleotides, the CDR3 is TGCGCCAGCAGCTTGGTGCTAGCGGGAGGGGCGGATACGCAGTATTTT. This translates into CASSLVLAGGADTQYF. This chain uses TRBV5-1 with TRBJ2-3; 12 bases align to TRBD2. The CDR3 totals 16 residues. Trimming removed 0 bases from V and 6 bases from J; junction bases left unmatched: 5. Germline assignment: CDR1 SGHRS and CDR2 YFSETQ. The complete variable domain, with remaining parts taken from reference TRBV5-1 and TRBJ2-3, reads KAGVTQTPRYLIKTRGQQVTLSCSPISGHRSVSWYQQTPGQGLQFLFEYFSETQRNKGNFPGRFSGRQFSNSRSEMNVSTLELGDSALYLCASSLVLAGGADTQYFGPGTRLTVL.